Listed below are T cell receptor beta chains from one sample, sequenced in a study of T cells in narcolepsy. The assay was immunoSEQ multiplex PCR, and TCRdb's table has in-frame clones only and misses some. The sample holds 20,000 to 25,000 clones, around 83% seen once. Sequenced material: CD45RA- memory CD4+ T cells from PBMCs. These receptors all stem from a human donor with narcolepsy. The CDR3 runs from the conserved cysteine through the conserved F or W. The D gene is left open where the match is weak. Size is omitted from some rows. Given values are once, few, many or a class for expanded clones.

v_gene	abundance	d_gene	j_gene	CDR3aa	CDR3nt
TRBV7-8	NA	NA	TRBJ2-7	CASSWMSTKGRSEQYF	TGTGCCAGCAGCTGGATGAGCACAAAAGGCAGGTCCGAGCAGTACTTC
TRBV29-1	NA	TRBD1	TRBJ1-1	CSVETQGDTEAFF	TGCAGCGTTGAGACTCAGGGGGACACTGAAGCTTTCTTT
TRBV28	once	TRBD2	TRBJ2-1	CASSPTLAGGPWEQFF	TGTGCCAGCAGTCCTACTCTAGCGGGAGGGCCGTGGGAGCAGTTCTTC
TRBV4-2	NA	TRBD2	TRBJ2-3	CASSQGLAAPTTDTQYF	TGTGCCAGCAGCCAGGGACTAGCGGCGCCAACCACAGATACGCAGTATTTT
TRBV7-2	NA	NA	TRBJ2-2	CASSSVRHPLSGELFF	TGTGCCAGCAGCTCCGTGAGGCACCCTCTTTCCGGGGAGCTGTTTTTT
TRBV21-1	NA	NA	TRBJ2-1	CASSFWTSGSPMSYNEQFF	TGTGCCAGCAGCTTCTGGACTAGCGGGAGCCCGATGTCCTACAATGAGCAGTTCTTC
TRBV29-1	NA	TRBD1	TRBJ1-1	CSVIGTGGVTEAFF	TGCAGCGTTATCGGGACAGGGGGTGTAACTGAAGCTTTCTTT
TRBV6-1	NA	NA	TRBJ1-5	CASSEVGGATQPQHF	TGTGCCAGCAGTGAGGTAGGAGGGGCGACTCAGCCCCAGCATTTT
TRBV15	NA	TRBD2	TRBJ2-1	CATSKTLADYNEQFF	TGTGCCACCAGCAAAACACTAGCGGACTACAATGAGCAGTTCTTC
TRBV5-6	NA	TRBD1	TRBJ1-6	CASSLDRGSFNSPLHF	TGTGCCAGCAGCTTGGACAGGGGAAGTTTTAATTCACCCCTCCACTTT
TRBV5-1	once	NA	TRBJ1-3	CASSLSTDGNTIYF	TGCGCCAGCAGCTTGAGTACAGACGGAAACACCATATATTTT
TRBV25-1	NA	TRBD1	TRBJ1-1	CASRPVWGQGMENTEAFF	TGTGCCAGCCGTCCGGTTTGGGGACAGGGGATGGAGAACACTGAAGCTTTCTTT
TRBV5-1	NA	TRBD1	TRBJ1-1	CASTPGTGKGPEAFF	TGCGCCAGCACCCCCGGGACAGGGAAGGGGCCTGAAGCTTTCTTT
TRBV9	once	NA	TRBJ1-4	CASSDPGDNEKLFF	TGTGCCAGCAGCGACCCAGGGGATAATGAAAAACTGTTTTTT
TRBV28	few	TRBD1	TRBJ1-2	CASRAGGYGYTF	TGTGCCAGCAGGGCAGGGGGCTATGGCTACACCTTC
TRBV29-1	NA	TRBD2	TRBJ2-7	CSVPTAGGFEQYF	TGCAGCGTACCCACCGCCGGGGGGTTCGAGCAGTACTTC
TRBV6-5	NA	NA	TRBJ2-7	CASSSTGPGEQYF	TGTGCCAGCAGTTCGACAGGTCCAGGCGAGCAGTACTTC
TRBV21-1	NA	NA	TRBJ2-7	CASSKVVRRGGEQYF	TGTGCCAGCAGCAAAGTTGTGAGGAGAGGGGGCGAGCAGTACTTC
TRBV7-2	NA	TRBD1	TRBJ2-7	CASRRGTGLLYEQYF	TGTGCCAGCAGACGGGGGACAGGTCTCCTCTACGAGCAGTACTTC
TRBV6-5	NA	TRBD1	TRBJ1-5	CASSYSRTGVLSQHF	TGTGCCAGCAGTTACTCCAGGACAGGGGTGTTGTCCCAGCATTTT
TRBV7-9	NA	NA	TRBJ2-3	CASSLAGADTQYF	TGTGCCAGCAGCTTAGCGGGAGCGGATACGCAGTATTTT
TRBV7-6	NA	TRBD1	TRBJ1-2	CASSLSGTDGYTF	TGTGCCAGCAGCCTCTCCGGGACAGATGGCTACACCTTC
TRBV19	few	NA	TRBJ1-1	CASTWGGGEAFF	TGTGCCAGCACATGGGGGGGAGGTGAAGCTTTCTTT
TRBV19	NA	TRBD2	TRBJ2-7	CASSLQRGHYEQYF	TGTGCCAGTAGTCTCCAGCGGGGCCACTACGAGCAGTACTTC
TRBV29-1	NA	NA	TRBJ1-2	CSVEEKGGALTNGYTF	TGCAGCGTTGAAGAAAAGGGGGGGGCGCTTACAAATGGCTACACCTTC
TRBV7-2	NA	TRBD2	TRBJ2-5	CASSLVSSGSGETQYF	TGTGCCAGCAGCTTAGTGTCTAGCGGGAGTGGAGAGACCCAGTACTTC
TRBV5-6	few	NA	TRBJ2-7	CASSLTGGVREQYF	TGTGCCAGCAGCTTGACAGGGGGGGTCCGCGAGCAGTACTTC
TRBV4-1	NA	NA	TRBJ2-3	CASSQRGVLAKPTQGADTQYF	TGCGCCAGCAGCCAAAGAGGGGTCCTAGCGAAACCCACCCAAGGGGCAGATACGCAGTATTTT
TRBV30	NA	TRBD2	TRBJ2-1	CAWGGGTDNREQFF	TGTGCCTGGGGGGGAGGGACCGACAATCGGGAGCAGTTCTTC
TRBV7-3	NA	NA	TRBJ1-1	CASSLEGTRSPAFF	TGTGCCAGCAGCTTAGAGGGAACCCGGAGTCCAGCTTTCTTT
TRBV2	once	NA	TRBJ1-1	CASSEWAEPNTEAFF	TGTGCCAGCAGTGAATGGGCAGAGCCGAACACTGAAGCTTTCTTT
TRBV5-1	NA	NA	TRBJ2-2	CASTQGISRGELFF	TGCGCCAGCACACAGGGAATTTCTCGCGGGGAGCTGTTTTTT
TRBV5-1	NA	NA	TRBJ1-1	CASSPKDQGIDEAFF	TGCGCCAGCAGCCCGAAAGACCAGGGTATTGATGAAGCTTTCTTT
TRBV28	NA	TRBD1	TRBJ1-2	CASSLPGGPLYGYTF	TGTGCCAGCAGTTTGCCAGGGGGCCCACTCTATGGCTACACCTTC
TRBV28	NA	TRBD2	TRBJ2-2	CASSRSGRDTGELFF	TGTGCCAGCAGCCGTAGCGGGAGGGACACCGGGGAGCTGTTTTTT
TRBV9	NA	TRBD2	TRBJ2-7	CASSAGGLASLYEQYF	TGTGCCAGCAGCGCCGGAGGACTAGCGAGTCTCTACGAGCAGTACTTC
TRBV5-1	NA	TRBD1	TRBJ2-7	CASATGTGYEQYF	TGCGCCAGCGCAACCGGGACAGGCTACGAGCAGTACTTC
TRBV27	once	TRBD2	TRBJ2-3	CASSLNANIAGVPMQYF	TGTGCCAGCAGTTTAAATGCTAATATAGCGGGAGTACCGATGCAGTATTTT
TRBV7-2	once	TRBD2	TRBJ2-3	CASSSGEGRGSSTDTQYF	TGTGCCAGCAGCTCCGGGGAGGGACGGGGCTCTAGCACAGATACGCAGTATTTT
TRBV5-6	NA	TRBD1	TRBJ2-5	CASSGLRMGQGKTQYF	TGTGCCAGCAGTGGCCTTCGCATGGGACAGGGAAAGACCCAGTACTTC
TRBV5-6	NA	NA	TRBJ2-3	CASTVPGTDTQYF	TGTGCCAGCACGGTTCCGGGAACAGATACGCAGTATTTT
TRBV19	NA	TRBD1	TRBJ1-2	CASSSDRGFYGYTF	TGTGCCAGTAGTTCGGACAGGGGCTTCTATGGCTACACCTTC
TRBV6-5	NA	TRBD1	TRBJ2-5	CASSYGLQGAGETQYF	TGTGCCAGCAGTTACGGCCTACAGGGGGCGGGAGAGACCCAGTACTTC
TRBV19	NA	TRBD2	TRBJ2-1	CASALGRLAFNEQFF	TGTGCCAGTGCATTAGGGAGACTAGCGTTCAATGAGCAGTTCTTC
TRBV18	NA	TRBD1	TRBJ1-2	CASSPLIPGQASGYTF	TGTGCCAGCTCACCCCTTATACCGGGACAGGCGTCCGGCTACACCTTC
TRBV16	NA	NA	TRBJ2-6	CASSLDSSGANVLTF	TGTGCCAGCAGTCTAGACAGCTCTGGGGCCAACGTCCTGACTTTC
TRBV27	NA	NA	TRBJ2-7	CASSFGRQGGSLYEQYF	TGTGCCAGCAGTTTCGGTCGACAGGGAGGCAGCCTCTACGAGCAGTACTTC
TRBV5-4	NA	TRBD2	TRBJ2-1	CASSLELAGEQFF	TGTGCCAGCAGCTTGGAGCTAGCGGGAGAGCAGTTCTTC
TRBV5-4	NA	NA	TRBJ2-3	CASSLFASTDTQYF	TGTGCCAGCAGCTTGTTCGCGAGCACAGATACGCAGTATTTT
TRBV5-4	NA	TRBD2	TRBJ2-3	CASSLRLAGTSTDTQYF	TGTGCCAGCAGCTTGAGACTAGCGGGCACTAGCACAGATACGCAGTATTTT
TRBV19	NA	NA	TRBJ2-3	CASSMGAGTDTQYF	TGTGCCAGTAGTATGGGAGCGGGCACAGATACGCAGTATTTT